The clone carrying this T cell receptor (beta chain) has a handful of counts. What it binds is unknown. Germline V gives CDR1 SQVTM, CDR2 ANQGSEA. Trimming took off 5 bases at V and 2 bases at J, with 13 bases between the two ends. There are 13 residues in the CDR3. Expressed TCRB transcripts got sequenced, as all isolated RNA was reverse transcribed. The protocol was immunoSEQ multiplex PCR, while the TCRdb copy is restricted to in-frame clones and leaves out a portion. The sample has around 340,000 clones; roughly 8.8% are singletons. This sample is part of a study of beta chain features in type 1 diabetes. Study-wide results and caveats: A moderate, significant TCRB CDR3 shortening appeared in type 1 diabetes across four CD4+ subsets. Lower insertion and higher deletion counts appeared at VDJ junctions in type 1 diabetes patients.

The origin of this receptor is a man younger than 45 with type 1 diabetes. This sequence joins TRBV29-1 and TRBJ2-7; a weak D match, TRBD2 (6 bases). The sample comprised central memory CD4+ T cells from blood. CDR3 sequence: CSVRETAAYEQYF. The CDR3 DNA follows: TGCAGCGTTCGGGAGACGGCCGCCTACGAGCAGTACTTC.